The rows below give T cell receptor beta chains drawn from one sample of a study of T cells in Graves' hyperthyroidism and ophthalmopathy. TCRdb independently ran MiXCR on the multiplex PCR reads; one entry per CDR3 protein. The top ten clones hold about 8.3% of a sample with about 580,000 distinct CDR3 sequences, around 45% of them seen once. Input material: peripheral blood or thyroid tissue (not recorded which). Source of these receptors: a woman between 18 and 29 years old with Graves' hyperthyroidism. The CDR3 runs from the conserved cysteine through the conserved F or W. A D gene is named only where the DNA matches it firmly. Clone size is given for some rows only: seen once, a few or many times, or a class if the clone is expanded.

d_call	v_call	j_call	clone_size	cdr3_aa	cdr3_nt
TRBD1	TRBV6-5	TRBJ2-5	many	CASRPTGREETQYF	TGTGCCAGCAGACCGACAGGGCGAGAAGAGACCCAGTACTTC
NA	TRBV12-3/TRBV12-4	TRBJ1-2	many	CASSDLTGTHGYTF	TGTGCCAGCAGTGATTTGACAGGCACGCATGGCTACACCTTC
TRBD1	TRBV19	TRBJ2-7	NA	CASSPGTGTGEQYF	TGTGCCAGTAGTCCCGGGACAGGGACGGGGGAGCAGTACTTC
NA	TRBV5-6	TRBJ2-6	few	CASSLAAINGANVLTF	TGTGCCAGCAGCTTGGCCGCTATAAACGGGGCCAACGTCCTGACTTTC
NA	TRBV15	TRBJ1-1	many	CATSRDGVRRGRMNTEAFF	TGTGCCACCAGCAGAGATGGGGTTCGTAGGGGGAGGATGAACACTGAAGCTTTCTTT
NA	TRBV4-2	TRBJ2-5	once	CASSQETYGETQYF	TGTGCCAGCAGCCAAGAGACCTACGGGGAGACCCAGTACTTC
NA	TRBV20-1	TRBJ2-5	NA	CSARDYTQYF	TGCAGTGCTAGAGATTATACCCAGTACTTC
NA	TRBV10-2	TRBJ2-3	NA	CASSVAIGEVSDTQYF	TGTGCCAGCAGCGTAGCGATCGGGGAGGTGTCAGATACGCAGTATTTT
NA	TRBV11-2	TRBJ1-5	few	CASSLDQGLPQHF	TGTGCCAGCAGCTTAGATCAAGGGCTGCCCCAGCATTTT
TRBD1	TRBV29-1	TRBJ2-7	NA	CSVEAGGGSGANEQYF	TGCAGCGTTGAAGCAGGGGGCGGCTCTGGGGCCAACGAGCAGTACTTC
NA	TRBV20-1	TRBJ2-1	NA	CSARDSGHLNNEQFF	TGCAGTGCTAGAGATTCCGGACACCTTAACAATGAGCAGTTCTTC
NA	TRBV7-9	TRBJ2-7	many	CASSQSTGTYEQYF	TGTGCCAGCAGCCAGAGTACAGGGACCTACGAGCAGTACTTC
NA	TRBV29-1	TRBJ2-3	NA	CSVDRRGDRESDTQYF	TGCAGCGTTGATAGGCGGGGGGACAGGGAGTCAGATACGCAGTATTTT
TRBD2	TRBV2	TRBJ2-1	few	CASRPTSGLPSYNEQFF	TGTGCCAGCAGACCGACTAGCGGCCTACCATCCTACAATGAGCAGTTCTTC
NA	TRBV7-6	TRBJ2-7	few	CASSLPFGEQYF	TGTGCCAGCAGCTTGCCGTTTGGGGAGCAGTACTTC
TRBD1	TRBV7-9	TRBJ1-2	NA	CASSRPQGANYGYTF	TGTGCCAGCAGCCGACCGCAGGGGGCTAACTATGGCTACACCTTC
NA	TRBV7-2	TRBJ2-7	NA	CASSFRGNEQYF	TGTGCCAGCAGCTTTAGGGGGAATGAGCAGTACTTC
NA	TRBV20-1	TRBJ1-5	many	CSARDSLNQPQHF	TGCAGTGCTAGAGATTCGCTCAATCAGCCCCAGCATTTT
NA	TRBV24-1	TRBJ1-2	NA	CATNRDGTNYGYTF	TGTGCCACCAACAGGGACGGAACTAACTATGGCTACACCTTC
TRBD2	TRBV20-1	TRBJ2-3	NA	CSARASGGDTQYF	TGCAGTGCTAGGGCCTCGGGGGGGGATACGCAGTATTTT
NA	TRBV6-5	TRBJ1-1	many	CASSSGSKAFF	TGTGCCAGCAGTTCGGGGTCTAAGGCTTTCTTT
TRBD1	TRBV24-1	TRBJ1-1	NA	CATSSIISGQSTEAFF	TGTGCCACCAGTAGTATTATTTCGGGACAGAGCACTGAAGCTTTCTTT
NA	TRBV7-6	TRBJ2-7	NA	CASSLDQAHEQYF	TGTGCCAGCAGCTTAGACCAGGCCCACGAGCAGTACTTC
TRBD1	TRBV5-1	TRBJ1-1	many	CASSEGQGRAFF	TGCGCCAGCAGCGAGGGACAGGGGCGAGCTTTCTTT
TRBD1	TRBV5-1	TRBJ1-2	many	CASSPTQGADYGYTF	TGCGCCAGCAGCCCCACACAGGGGGCGGACTATGGCTACACCTTC
TRBD2	TRBV18	TRBJ2-5	NA	CASSRLAGQETQYF	TGTGCCAGCTCACGACTAGCGGGACAAGAGACCCAGTACTTC
NA	TRBV10-3	TRBJ1-1	once	CASSLKPHVWQKNTEAFF	TGTGCCAGCAGTTTAAAACCCCACGTTTGGCAGAAGAACACTGAAGCTTTCTTT
TRBD1	TRBV7-3	TRBJ1-5	once	CTSSRGTGNNQPQHF	TGTACCAGCAGCCGCGGGACAGGGAACAATCAGCCCCAGCATTTT
NA	TRBV2	TRBJ2-3	few	CASLGGGPPSTDTQYF	TGTGCCAGCCTAGGAGGAGGCCCTCCTAGCACAGATACGCAGTATTTT
TRBD1	TRBV7-9	TRBJ1-5	many	CASSLGGGGPNQPQHF	TGTGCCAGCAGCTTAGGAGGGGGCGGACCGAATCAGCCCCAGCATTTT
NA	TRBV5-1	TRBJ1-6	few	CASSGNTGHSPLHF	TGCGCCAGCAGCGGGAACACAGGACATTCACCCCTCCACTTT
TRBD1	TRBV2	TRBJ1-4	few	CASRAGTGGEKPFF	TGTGCCAGCAGGGCCGGGACAGGGGGTGAAAAACCGTTTTTT
NA	TRBV7-2	TRBJ2-5	NA	CASSYRAGGHETQYF	TGTGCCAGCAGTTACCGGGCCGGGGGGCATGAGACCCAGTACTTC
NA	TRBV12-3/TRBV12-4	TRBJ2-5	many	CASAPGPEETQYF	TGTGCCAGCGCCCCGGGGCCAGAAGAGACCCAGTACTTC
NA	TRBV20-1	TRBJ2-1	many	CSASRDSDYNEQFF	TGCAGTGCTTCCCGGGATAGCGACTACAATGAGCAGTTCTTC
NA	TRBV20-1	TRBJ2-2	NA	CSAKVVGGPGELFF	TGCAGTGCTAAAGTAGTCGGAGGCCCCGGGGAGCTGTTTTTT
NA	TRBV6-1	TRBJ1-2	NA	CTSSERLLGGGYTF	TGTACCAGCAGTGAACGGCTGCTGGGCGGTGGCTACACCTTC
TRBD1	TRBV29-1	TRBJ2-3	few	CSAGQGVDTQYF	TGCAGCGCCGGACAGGGGGTTGATACGCAGTATTTT
NA	TRBV5-5	TRBJ2-2	many	CASSQSGTDTGELFF	TGTGCCAGCAGCCAGTCCGGGACCGACACCGGGGAGCTGTTTTTT
TRBD1	TRBV7-1	TRBJ2-7	NA	CASSPGDRDRLYEQYF	TGTGCCAGCTCACCAGGGGACCGGGACAGACTCTACGAGCAGTACTTC
NA	TRBV15	TRBJ1-4	NA	CATSKPWTSGKLFF	TGTGCCACCAGCAAACCCTGGACTAGCGGAAAACTGTTTTTT
NA	TRBV10-3	TRBJ1-1	NA	CAISSSGNTEAFF	TGTGCCATCAGTTCCTCCGGGAACACTGAAGCTTTCTTT
TRBD1	TRBV20-1	TRBJ2-5	few	CSAYWTGQETQYF	TGCAGTGCTTACTGGACAGGGCAAGAGACCCAGTACTTC
TRBD2	TRBV25-1	TRBJ2-7	many	CASSAPGLLYEQYF	TGTGCCAGCAGTGCGCCGGGACTACTTTACGAGCAGTACTTC
TRBD1	TRBV7-3	TRBJ1-4	many	CASSLGQVENEKLFF	TGTGCCAGCAGCTTAGGACAGGTTGAGAATGAAAAACTGTTTTTT
TRBD2	TRBV11-2	TRBJ2-5	many	CASSSRTSGQETQYF	TGTGCCAGCAGCTCCAGGACTAGCGGCCAAGAGACCCAGTACTTC
NA	TRBV25-1	TRBJ2-3	NA	CASSIPGVVTDTQYF	TGTGCCAGTAGTATCCCGGGGGTGGTCACAGATACGCAGTATTTT
NA	TRBV6-5	TRBJ2-7	many	CASSLTYASYEQYF	TGTGCCAGCAGCTTGACTTACGCCTCCTACGAGCAGTACTTC
TRBD1	TRBV10-3	TRBJ1-3	many	CAISESSPGQGRNTIYF	TGTGCCATCAGTGAGTCTAGCCCCGGACAGGGGAGAAACACCATATATTTT
TRBD1	TRBV20-1	TRBJ2-3	NA	CSASDNQGADMDTQYF	TGCAGTGCTAGTGATAACCAGGGGGCGGACATGGATACGCAGTATTTT
TRBD1	TRBV4-2	TRBJ1-4	many	CASNPRTGNEKLFF	TGTGCCAGCAACCCAAGGACAGGGAATGAAAAACTGTTTTTT
NA	TRBV5-8	TRBJ2-6	NA	CASTRSGANVLTF	TGTGCCAGCACCCGTTCGGGGGCCAACGTCCTGACTTTC
NA	TRBV7-8	TRBJ1-2	NA	CASSLDPITAPGYGYTF	TGTGCCAGCAGCTTAGATCCCATAACAGCGCCGGGCTATGGCTACACCTTC
TRBD1	TRBV7-2	TRBJ1-6	NA	CASSQEGTGESPLHF	TGTGCCAGCAGCCAAGAGGGGACAGGGGAATCACCCCTCCACTTT
NA	TRBV19	TRBJ1-1	many	CASTTGPAGTEAFF	TGTGCCAGTACAACGGGCCCCGCCGGGACTGAAGCTTTCTTT
TRBD2	TRBV7-9	TRBJ2-7	NA	CASSYSGIEYEQYF	TGTGCCAGCAGCTATAGCGGGATTGAATACGAGCAGTACTTC
NA	TRBV20-1	TRBJ2-5	NA	CSARDEGGNQPQYF	TGCAGTGCTAGAGATGAAGGGGGGAATCAGCCCCAGTACTTC
TRBD1	TRBV20-1	TRBJ1-4	many	CSARDPSAGGEKLFF	TGCAGTGCTAGAGATCCCTCGGCAGGGGGCGAAAAACTGTTTTTT
TRBD1	TRBV29-1	TRBJ1-1	NA	CSKGARGKTEAFF	TGCAGCAAGGGGGCCAGGGGGAAAACTGAAGCTTTCTTT
NA	TRBV7-9	TRBJ2-1	NA	CASSLLGRSVDEQFF	TGTGCCAGCAGCTTATTAGGACGTAGTGTGGATGAGCAGTTCTTC